The clone carrying this T cell receptor beta chain appeared a few times. The antigen remains unidentified. These data belong to a study of identical twins. Study-wide findings and caveats: Insertion counts were lower in abundant cord blood beta clonotypes, a trend that memory repertoires did not show.

The CDR3 has 15 residues. From germline, CDR1 is MGHRA and CDR2 YSYEKL. Trimming cost V 3 bases and J 6 bases; bases outside gene matches: 6. One entry per CDR3 protein, called by TCRdb with MiXCR from the 5' RACE reads. The sample holds around 340,000 distinct CDR3 sequences, around 12% seen once. In every case, the donor was a healthy Caucasian. These same records also appear under a second study, on yellow fever vaccine responses in identical twins. That paper states: Twins reportedly mounted vaccine T cell responses that seemed partly convergent, partly personalized.

The chain joins TRBV4-1 to TRBJ1-2; 11 nucleotides match TRBD1. The sample comprised CD8+ T cells sorted from blood. This clonotype originated in a young woman in good health. CDR3 sequence (DNA): TGCGCCAGCAGCCAGGGACAGGGGGTTACCCATGGCTACACCTTC. Protein sequence: CASSQGQGVTHGYTF.